This record covers a single T cell receptor beta chain. Its antigen is still unknown. This sample is drawn from a study of shared clonotypes between healthy human individuals. Study context: Every donor yielded three CD4 naive, three CD4 memory, two CD8 naive and one CD8 memory plate.

General study findings and limits: Compared with memory subsets, naive subsets generally had larger estimated richness.

Donation came from healthy HIV-negative adults that had no recent acute infections or vaccinations. The split of CD4+ cells yielded CD45RA+ naive and CD45RA-negative memory subsets. This CDR3 spans 15 amino acids. The V end was cut by 0 bases, the J end by 1 base, with 9 bases between. Per germline, CDR1 LNHDA and CDR2 SQIVND (reference sequence). Only in-frame clones appear in the TCRdb table, and some are missing; sequencing was by immunoSEQ multiplex PCR. The sample lists about 1.5 million clones, under 99% seen once, with less than 0.55% in the top ten. The clonotype comes from a man in his thirties or forties in good health. The sequenced sample was naive CD4+ T cells sorted from blood. Subset specified: CD45RA+ positively selected. The chain joins TRBV19 to TRBJ1-1; D unclear. CDR3 region: CASSIDRDGNTEAFF. CDR3 bases: TGTGCCAGTAGTATAGATCGAGACGGGAACACTGAAGCTTTCTTT.